Listed below are T cell receptor beta chains from one sample, sequenced in a study of CD8+ T cells in alopecia areata. The table came from immunoSEQ multiplex PCR; TCRdb's copy has only in-frame clones and leaves some out. The sample consists of 130,000 to 150,000 clones, around 51% of them appearing once. The sequencing here drew on CD4+ T cells sorted from blood, taken at week 0. The source is a human donor with alopecia areata. Both conserved end residues are part of each CDR3. Each record gives: V gene, clone size, J gene, CDR3 protein. Some rows mark clone size as missing; the rest say once, few, many or name a class of expanded clone.

>TRBV7-8|-|TRBJ1-1
CASRVRGRGNTEAFF
>TRBV4-1|few|TRBJ1-1
CASRPGQLTLNTEAFF
>TRBV29-1|-|TRBJ2-5
CSVEAGGLETQYF
>TRBV7-9|few|TRBJ1-2
CASSLGGQGGYTF
>TRBV6-6|few|TRBJ2-5
CASSYGNRAETQYF
>TRBV5-1|-|TRBJ2-2
CASSLSGQGTGELFF
>TRBV29-1|-|TRBJ1-4
CSVEDKGIGGRNEKLFF
>TRBV5-4|few|TRBJ2-3
CASSKGTSGRGDTQYF
>TRBV9|few|TRBJ1-4
CASSSSSDSLYEKLFF
>TRBV5-1|few|TRBJ2-3
CASSLGGGRTDTQYF
>TRBV7-9|-|TRBJ2-5
CASNRQQETQYF
>TRBV30|-|TRBJ2-1
CAWSVHGYNEQFF
>TRBV19|few|TRBJ2-5
CASMNIRGSETQYF
>TRBV29-1|-|TRBJ1-1
CSALSTEAFF
>TRBV7-2|-|TRBJ1-1
CASSLGRRGRLGSTEAFF
>TRBV2|-|TRBJ2-5
CASKASGETQYF
>TRBV9|-|TRBJ2-4
CASSALAGGVTFQYF
>TRBV29-1|few|TRBJ2-1
CSVGDRGAGNEQFF
>TRBV4-3|-|TRBJ2-3
CASSQGRSTDTQYF
>TRBV5-1|-|TRBJ2-5
CASSLTGETQYF
>TRBV25-1|once|TRBJ2-5
CASSHRVGVGETQYF
>TRBV6-5|once|TRBJ1-2
CASSSQGQNYGYTF
>TRBV4-3|-|TRBJ2-3
CASSKWGPGQGADTQYF
>TRBV29-1|-|TRBJ1-2
CSVASQEGVGGYTF
>TRBV29-1|-|TRBJ1-1
CSVDGQGAREAFF
>TRBV6-1|-|TRBJ1-2
CASTPDRNYGYTF
>TRBV28|-|TRBJ2-1
CASSYLGLYNEQFF
>TRBV6-5|few|TRBJ1-5
CASSSRGGQPQHF
>TRBV15|few|TRBJ2-2
CATSRGGTSNTGELFF
>TRBV5-1|-|TRBJ2-1
CASSLDRGHYNEQFF
>TRBV28|-|TRBJ1-2
CASGVGGQAYGLNYGYTF
>TRBV7-9|few|TRBJ1-5
CASSFVAGPLGNQPQHF